This T cell receptor (beta chain) was obtained from a study of T cells after yellow fever vaccination. Whole-study context: Low-cell-number fractions underwent preparation using SMART-Seq v4 Ultra Low Input.

This clonotype was observed a few times. Antigen: not known. The V gene's germline CDR1 is SGHRS and CDR2 YFSETQ. The CDR3 length is 16 residues. With 0 bases removed from V and 4 bases from J, the gap between germline ends came to 13 bases. General study results and limits: One caveat is that FACS-sorted repertoires could contain abundant clonotypes contaminating from the bulk population. Some clonotypes, a small share, were shared between CD4 and CD8 compartments.

Conversion of TCR transcripts into cDNA relied on 5'RACE template switching, which added a universal primer site and UMIs. From the 5' RACE reads, TCRdb called clonotypes with MiXCR, one entry per CDR3 protein. Altogether some 350,000 distinct CDR3 sequences are present, over 8% being singletons, with the ten largest covering more than 15%. The receptor was isolated from a man aged 18 to 30 who received the YFV17D yellow fever vaccine. The rearrangement joins TRBV5-1 to TRBJ2-2; the D gene is possibly TRBD2 (5 bases). The sample in question was PBMCs, obtained on the day of the first yellow fever vaccination. CDR3 nucleotide sequence: TGCGCCAGCAGCTTGGCCACTAGGCGGTCCACCGGGGAGCTGTTTTTT. Amino acid sequence: CASSLATRRSTGELFF.